Following are 5 T cell receptor beta chains from one sample sequenced in a study of Graves' ophthalmopathy and Graves' hyperthyroidism. From RNA, the CDR3 regions of TCR beta chains were amplified and sequenced. Second-round multiplex PCR came after a first-round RT-PCR that employed HTBI primers. TCRdb called the multiplex PCR reads again in MiXCR, with one record for every CDR3 protein. The table has over 500,000 distinct CDR3 sequences, 22% seen once. The specimen was peripheral blood. These receptors were obtained from a young woman with stable Graves' hyperthyroidism. Some clones in this sample may be carry-over from other donors' samples.

This clonotype was counted ten times or more. The chain has TRBV7-3 and TRBJ2-5, with D possibly being TRBD2 (5 bases). This CDR3 comprises 13 residues. V lost 3 bases and J 5 bases, leaving 10 bases between the germline ends. The germline CDR1 and CDR2 sequences are SGHTA and FQGTGA. CDR3 nucleotide sequence: TGTGCCAGCAGCTTGGGAGCGTCCGAGACCCAGTACTTC. Amino acid sequence: CASSLGASETQYF.

This clonotype was detected ten times or more. This rearrangement joins TRBV10-3 to TRBJ2-3; possible D gene TRBD1, 6 bases. The CDR3 spans 15 residues. Germline V gene data show CDR1 as ENHRY and CDR2 as SYGVKD. Trimming shortened V by 4 bases and J by 6 bases, and 17 bases separated the two germline ends. Here the CDR3 DNA reads TGTGCCATCAGTGCAGGCAGGGGCCTTTGGGATACGCAGTATTTT. It codes for CAISAGRGLWDTQYF.

This clonotype occurred many times. The rearrangement uses TRBV19 and TRBJ2-7; a weak D match, TRBD2 (5 bases). The ends were cut back, 5 bases at V and 6 bases at J, with 17 bases in the middle. The CDR3 length is 14 residues. Germline values: CDR1 LNHDA, CDR2 SQIVND (reference sequence). This CDR3 reads CASSPMTGTGEQYF. The CDR3 nucleotides are TGTGCCAGTAGTCCTATGACGGGAACGGGCGAGCAGTACTTC.

This clonotype was detected a few times. J is TRBJ2-7 and V is TRBV28, with D hard to call. The CDR3 has 14 residues. V was pared by 8 bases and J by 6 bases, with 20 bases between. CDR1 MDHEN and CDR2 SYDVKM come from the germline V gene. The CDR3 DNA reads as TGTGCCAGCGCTGGTAGTCCCGGTGTTTTCGAGCAGTACTTC. Protein: CASAGSPGVFEQYF.

This clonotype was observed many times. V and J are TRBV6-1 and TRBJ2-7; 7 bases align to TRBD1. This CDR3 region has 13 residues. The germline gives CDR1 MNHNS, CDR2 SASEGT. V was pared by 6 bases and J by 6 bases, with 8 bases of the junction left unmatched. The CDR3 bases are TGTGCCAGCAGCGTAAGGACAGGAACCGAGCAGTACTTC. As protein: CASSVRTGTEQYF.